This record concerns one T cell receptor beta chain sequence. What it recognizes is unknown. An end of the junction does not agree with germline; a read error may underlie this. The CDR3 extends over 13 amino acids. The germline V gene has CDR1 SSHAT and CDR2 FNYEAQ (reference sequence). The study profiled TCR beta VDJ and CDR3 using genomic DNA as template. MiXCR was run by TCRdb on the reads, yielding one entry per CDR3 protein. The sample consists of about 220,000 distinct CDR3 sequences, roughly 35% of them appearing once. The data are from a study of CD8+CD57+ T cells in acquired aplastic anemia. Study-wide background: In CD4+ cells, healthy donors produced an average of about 10.8 million reads.

Findings of the study overall: Patients and controls shared over 25 CD8+ CDR3 sequences, which appeared highly expressed in patients and within their immunodominant clones. Patients and controls were not found to differ significantly in CD8+ Simpson's diversity.

The specimen was sorted CD4+, CD8+, or CD8+CD57+ T cells (not recorded which) from PBMCs. The V call is TRBV7-7, the J call TRBJ1-5; D gene ambiguous. The receptor was derived from a human donor in good health, serving as a control. The CDR3 sequence is CASSLAVNQPQHF. The CDR3 nucleotides read TGTGCTAGCAGCTTAGCGGTCAATCAGCCCCAGCATTTT. The full variable domain, rest sourced from reference TRBV7-7 and TRBJ1-5, is GAGVSQSPRYKVTKRGQDVTLRCDPISSHATLYWYQQALGQGPEFLTYFNYEAQPDKSGLPSDRFSAERPEGSISTLTIQRTEQRDSAMYRCASSLAVNQPQHFGDGTRLSIL.